This T cell receptor (beta chain) was identified in a study of T cells in Graves' hyperthyroidism and ophthalmopathy. Diagnostic decisions used clinical symptoms, serum thyroxine and TRAb, thyroid ultrasound and orbital computed tomography. This blood was taken when hyperthyroidism was first diagnosed, before any ophthalmopathy symptoms existed. Fresh peripheral blood, about 9.3 ml, yielded the PBMCs. The CDR3 totals 16 residues. The V end was cut by 3 bases, the J end by 6 bases, with 19 bases between. Germline values: CDR1 MNHNS, CDR2 SASEGT. Amplification of TCR beta CDR3 regions was performed using RNA transcripts as template. HTBI primers were the set used in a first-round RT-PCR of the TCR CDR3. A single record per CDR3 protein comes from TCRdb applying MiXCR to the multiplex PCR reads. The sample records fewer than 900,000 distinct CDR3 sequences, under 20% being singletons.

The receptor's source is a woman aged 45 to 65 with Graves' hyperthyroidism that later progressed to Graves' ophthalmopathy. The chain employs TRBV6-1 and TRBJ2-3; D may be TRBD1 (7 bases). Sequencing was performed on blood. CDR3 coding DNA: TGTGCCAGCAGTGAGACAGGGACTCTCTCCCCGGATACGCAGTATTTT. Translation: CASSETGTLSPDTQYF.